This T cell receptor beta chain came from a study of monozygotic twins with inflammatory bowel disease. The CDR3 totals 15 residues. Germline-derived CDR1 and CDR2 are KGHDR and SFDVKD. The authors made each sample's cDNA in eight separate reactions. During cDNA synthesis, UMIs that each contained a 6-nucleotide sample barcode were added by means of template switching. TCRdb reprocessed the 5' RACE reads and reports one entry per CDR3 protein, with no DNA. Across approximately 200,000 distinct CDR3 sequences, the top ten clones capture around 1.5% of the sample. Points on this clonotype: Its specificity is unknown.

Notes on the study in general: Especially with disease activity, IBD patients shared fewer clonotypes with others than healthy twins did.

This TCR was sampled from a human donor with ulcerative colitis or Crohn's disease, or a healthy co-twin of an affected twin (not recorded which). The V and J genes are TRBV24-1 and TRBJ2-2; there is no DNA to check the TCRdb D call of TRBD1. The sample consisted of blood. The CDR3 spells CATSDAGQGNGELFF.